One sample yielded the 25 T cell receptor beta chains listed below, sequenced in a study of STAT3 mutations in large granular lymphocyte leukemia (dated by TCRdb to the late 2010s). What the study reported, not specific to this receptor: At least one immunodominant TCRbeta clonotype was present in every T-LGLL patient, and multiple immunodominant subclonotypes appeared in about half of the T-LGLL patients.

No cognate antigen is known for these TCRs. The library was prepared using the immunoSEQ multiplex PCR assay. Held by TCRdb, this immuneACCESS table contains in-frame sequences only and omits some clones. Under half of the omission traces to an unresolved V gene where checked; the cause of the rest is unknown. The sample table records 8,300 or so clones; 91% of these occur just once. Over 35% of the sample lies in the top ten. The sequenced sample consisted of peripheral blood mononuclear cells. All receptors derive from a middle-aged man with T-cell large granular lymphocyte leukemia. Some clones in this sample may be carry-over from other donors' samples. The age is the age at diagnosis.

The chain links TRBV5-1 to TRBJ2-2, with 8 positions matching TRBD1. Germline values: CDR1 SGHRS, CDR2 YFSETQ. The V segment lost 5 bases and the J segment 7 bases; nucleotides outside the gene matches: 13. The CDR3 loop spans 16 amino acids. CDR3 amino acids: CASRRAGGPGDGELFF. CDR3 bases: TGCGCCAGCAGACGGGCAGGGGGCCCTGGGGACGGGGAGCTGTTTTTT.

The V and J genes are TRBV27 and TRBJ2-3; 9 bases are a match to TRBD2. Germline lookup yields CDR1 MNHEY and CDR2 SMNVEV (reference sequence). The CDR3 runs 16 residues. J gave up 1 base and V 4 bases, and 6 bases lay outside the gene matches. CDR3 sequence (DNA): TGTGCCAGCAGTTACCCGAGACTAGCGGGCACAGATACGCAGTATTTT. Translating it yields CASSYPRLAGTDTQYF.

The rearrangement links TRBV10-1 to TRBJ2-7; no firm D call. Germline V gene sequence: CDR1 WNHNN, CDR2 SYGVQD (reference sequence). Trimming shortened V by 4 bases and J by 3 bases, and 4 bases separated the two germline ends. This CDR3 spans 11 amino acids. CDR3 loop: CASSGDYEQYF. DNA of the CDR3: TGCGCCAGCAGTGGAGACTACGAGCAGTACTTC.

V is TRBV7-9 and J is TRBJ2-4, with D unresolved. Germline loops: CDR1 SEHNR, CDR2 FQNEAQ (reference sequence). V was trimmed by 5 bases and J by 0 bases, leaving 8 bases between them. The CDR3 has 14 residues. In DNA, the CDR3 is TGTGCCAGCAGCCTCCCCAAAGCCAAAAACATTCAGTACTTC. It specifies CASSLPKAKNIQYF.

This rearrangement joins TRBV5-1 to TRBJ2-7; unclear D gene. V was clipped by 3 bases and J by 0 bases, with 7 bases between them. From germline, CDR1 is SGHRS and CDR2 YFSETQ. The length of the CDR3 is 13 residues. CDR3: CASSSAPSYEQYF. In DNA, the CDR3 is TGCGCCAGCAGCTCGGCACCCTCCTACGAGCAGTACTTC.

The CDR3 DNA sequence: TGTGCCAGCAGCTCGACAGGGTCGGGAGAGACCCAGTACTTC. Translation: CASSSTGSGETQYF. V is TRBV7-2 and J is TRBJ2-5; 7 bases match TRBD1. V gave up 4 bases and J gave up 4 bases; unmatched junction bases: 6. There are 14 residues in the CDR3. Germline V CDR1 and CDR2: SGHTA, FQGNSA.

This rearrangement joins TRBV28 to TRBJ2-3, with 10 bases matching TRBD1. The CDR3 has 15 residues. In germline, CDR1 is MDHEN, CDR2 SYDVKM. The ends lost 5 bases at V and 5 bases at J; junction bases unmatched: 7. The CDR3 coding sequence is TGTGCCAGCAGTCCCCGAGGACAGGGGGAAGATACGCAGTATTTT. Protein product: CASSPRGQGEDTQYF.

This chain joins TRBV4-3 and TRBJ2-1; 7 bases align to TRBD1. V shed 4 bases and J 5 bases; nucleotides not matched to a gene: 2. The CDR3 loop spans 13 amino acids. Germline loops: CDR1 LGHNA, CDR2 YSLEER. The CDR3 loop is CASSPTGNNEQFF. The CDR3, as DNA: TGCGCCAGCAGCCCGACAGGGAACAATGAGCAGTTCTTC.

The V call is TRBV15, the J call TRBJ2-7, with D possibly being TRBD1 or TRBD2 (5 bases each). Trimming stripped 0 bases from V and 2 bases from J, with 8 bases between. CDR1 is LNHNV, CDR2 YYDKDF, per germline (reference sequence). The length of the CDR3 is 14 residues. The CDR3 here is CATSRERGPYEQYF. DNA of the CDR3: TGTGCCACCAGCAGAGAACGGGGCCCCTACGAGCAGTACTTC.

The V gene is TRBV27, the J gene TRBJ1-4; maybe TRBD1 (5 bases). The CDR3 extends over 17 amino acids. The germline gives CDR1 MNHEY, CDR2 SMNVEV (reference sequence). V lost 4 bases and J 4 bases, leaving 19 bases between the germline ends. CDR3 in DNA: TGTGCCAGCAGTTCCGGGTGGGGGGTGCACAATAATGAAAAACTGTTTTTT. It specifies CASSSGWGVHNNEKLFF.

The rearrangement links TRBV5-4 to TRBJ1-3; 11 positions agree with TRBD1. The CDR3 is 15 residues long. The ends lost 4 bases at V and 6 bases at J; junction bases unmatched: 6. Germline V gene lookup returns CDR1 SGHNT and CDR2 YYREEE (reference sequence). This CDR3 is CASSPDRGLLNTIYF. The CDR3 bases are TGTGCCAGCAGCCCGGACAGGGGGCTTTTAAACACCATATATTTT.

This clone was counted a single time. The J gene is TRBJ2-2, the V gene TRBV30; 12 nucleotides match TRBD1. From germline, CDR1 is GTSNPN and CDR2 SVGIG (reference sequence). CDR3 length: 13 amino acids. V shed 7 bases, J shed 6 bases, and the junction held 3 bases outside the gene matches. The CDR3 here is CALGQGASGELFF. CDR3 in DNA: TGTGCCTTGGGACAGGGGGCGTCCGGGGAGCTGTTTTTT.

The chain uses TRBV5-1 and TRBJ1-4, with 7 bases fitting TRBD1. This CDR3 region has 16 residues. Unmatched junction bases numbered 5, after V lost 3 bases and J lost 0 bases. Per germline, CDR1 SGHRS and CDR2 YFSETQ. In DNA form, the CDR3 reads TGCGCCAGCAGCTATGGACAGGTCACAACTAATGAAAAACTGTTTTTT. Translating it yields CASSYGQVTTNEKLFF.

The chain combines TRBV5-1 with TRBJ2-5; no firm D call. This CDR3 contains 16 residues. Trimming pared 0 bases from V and 1 base from J, leaving 13 bases between. The germline V gene encodes CDR1 SGHRS and CDR2 YFSETQ. The CDR3 DNA reads as TGCGCCAGCAGCTTGGGTACGCGGATGCCCCAAGAGACCCAGTACTTC. It yields the protein CASSLGTRMPQETQYF.

The rearrangement links TRBV27 to TRBJ2-2; D is ambiguous. V lost 5 bases and J 6 bases, leaving 1 base between the germline ends. CDR3 length: 10 amino acids. The germline V gene encodes CDR1 MNHEY and CDR2 SMNVEV (reference sequence). The CDR3 sequence: CASSPGELFF. CDR3 nucleotide sequence: TGTGCCAGCAGTCCCGGGGAGCTGTTTTTT.

The J gene is TRBJ1-1, the V gene TRBV19; D unresolved. With 3 bases removed from V and 4 bases from J, the gap between germline ends came to 12 bases. The CDR3 has 14 amino acids. Per the germline V gene, CDR1 is LNHDA and CDR2 is SQIVND (reference sequence). CDR3 amino acids: CASSIEGLITEAFF. In DNA, the CDR3 is TGTGCCAGTAGTATTGAAGGGTTAATCACTGAAGCTTTCTTT. Drawing the rest from reference TRBV19 and TRBJ1-1, the complete variable domain is DGGITQSPKYLFRKEGQNVTLSCEQNLNHDAMYWYRQDPGQGLRLIYYSQIVNDFQKGDIAEGYSVSREKKESFPLTVTSAQKNPTAFYLCASSIEGLITEAFFGQGTRLTVV.

The V and J genes are TRBV2 and TRBJ2-2; 9 positions agree with TRBD1. This CDR3 has 15 residues. The V gene end was trimmed by 6 bases and the J gene end by 1 base; junction bases not matched to a gene: 3. CDR1 SNHLY and CDR2 FYNNEI come from the germline V gene. DNA for the CDR3: TGTGCCAGCAGCGGGACAGGGCGGAACACCGGGGAGCTGTTTTTT. This sequence encodes CASSGTGRNTGELFF.

The chain combines TRBV27 with TRBJ1-1, with D uncertain. V lost 5 bases and J 4 bases, leaving 11 bases between the germline ends. CDR3 length equals 13 residues. CDR1 is MNHEY, CDR2 SMNVEV, per germline (reference sequence). CDR3 bases: TGTGCCAGCAGTCCGCTAAAGGCCACTGAAGCTTTCTTT. Translating gives CASSPLKATEAFF.

J is TRBJ2-3 and V is TRBV13; D unclear. This CDR3 is 15 amino acids long. The V gene lost 5 bases and the J gene lost 2 bases, with 14 bases spanning the gap. Germline V CDR1 and CDR2: PRHDT, FYEKMQ (reference sequence). The CDR3 reads CASSPGLRTTDTQYF. The CDR3, as DNA: TGTGCCAGCAGCCCGGGCCTGAGAACCACAGATACGCAGTATTTT. Combining the CDR3 with reference TRBV13 and TRBJ2-3 gives the whole variable domain AAGVIQSPRHLIKEKRETATLKCYPIPRHDTVYWYQQGPGQDPQFLISFYEKMQSDKGSIPDRFSAQQFSDYHSELNMSSLELGDSALYFCASSPGLRTTDTQYFGPGTRLTVL.

The rearrangement links TRBV7-9 to TRBJ2-5; maybe TRBD1 (6 bases). The V end was cut by 1 base, the J end by 5 bases, with 17 bases between. This CDR3 has 16 amino acids. From germline, CDR1 is SEHNR and CDR2 FQNEAQ (reference sequence). In DNA form, the CDR3 reads TGTGCCAGCAGCTTAGGAGACAGGTTGAGGCAGGAGACCCAGTACTTC. It encodes CASSLGDRLRQETQYF.

CDR3 DNA sequence: TGTGCCAGCAGACCCGGACGGCACCTATCAACCTACGAGCAGTACTTC. This translates into CASRPGRHLSTYEQYF. This chain uses TRBV27 with TRBJ2-7; D remains ambiguous. Germline V gives CDR1 MNHEY, CDR2 SMNVEV (reference sequence). This CDR3 contains 16 residues. V was pared by 6 bases and J by 2 bases, with 20 bases between.

This clone has a single count. The V gene is TRBV19, the J gene TRBJ1-5, with 9 bases fitting TRBD1. CDR1 LNHDA and CDR2 SQIVND come from the germline V gene (reference sequence). V was clipped by 1 base and J by 9 bases; unmatched bases: 7. CDR3 length: 15 amino acids. CDR3 in amino acids: CASSIVRTGVSPQHF. The CDR3 coding sequence is TGTGCCAGTAGTATAGTTAGGACAGGGGTTTCGCCCCAGCATTTT.

This chain connects TRBV7-9 to TRBJ2-1, with TRBD2 matching 7 bases. Germline CDR1 reads SEHNR; CDR2 reads FQNEAQ (reference sequence). This CDR3 is 12 amino acids long. Trimming removed 5 bases from V and 9 bases from J; junction bases left unmatched: 4. CDR3 DNA sequence: TGTGCCAGCAGCGGACTAGATACTGAGCAGTTCTTC. Translation gives CASSGLDTEQFF.

The rearrangement links TRBV5-1 to TRBJ2-7; D not certain. V was cut by 1 base and J by 7 bases, with 6 bases left in between. CDR1 is SGHRS, CDR2 YFSETQ, per germline. This CDR3 spans 11 amino acids. The CDR3 reads CASSLQGEQYF. The CDR3 DNA is TGCGCCAGCAGCTTGCAAGGAGAGCAGTACTTC.

The genes are TRBV5-1 and TRBJ1-3, with D uncertain. V was shortened by 2 bases and J by 4 bases, with 10 bases between the two germline ends. The CDR3 contains 14 residues. In germline, CDR1 is SGHRS, CDR2 YFSETQ. The DNA for the CDR3 is TGCGCCAGCAGCTTAGGAGTTCCGGGAAACACCATATATTTT. Its protein is CASSLGVPGNTIYF.